The 25 T cell receptor beta chains below were found in one sample sequenced in a study of blood T cell repertoires in COVID-19. Using immunoSEQ multiplex PCR, the repertoire was profiled, and TCRdb retains in-frame clones only, with some absent. The data show approximately 76,000 clones, with 80% to 90% seen just once and nearly 45% held by the top ten. The sample was peripheral blood. The receptors stem from a human donor in a cohort sampled during active COVID-19.

The J gene is TRBJ1-2, the V gene TRBV30, with D possibly matching TRBD1 (6 bases). CDR3 length: 12 amino acids. The germline V gene encodes CDR1 GTSNPN and CDR2 SVGIG (reference sequence). Trimming pared 6 bases from V and 1 base from J, leaving 9 bases between. CDR3 region: CACTQGNYGYTF. Here the CDR3 DNA reads TGTGCCTGCACACAGGGTAACTATGGCTACACCTTC.

CDR3 bases: TGTGCCAGCAGAACTAGCGGGGCCTACAATGAGCAGTTCTTC. This translates into CASRTSGAYNEQFF. The chain has TRBV6-5 and TRBJ2-1, with 10 bases aligning to TRBD2. J lost 2 bases, V lost 6 bases, and 1 base had no gene match. Germline loops: CDR1 MNHEY, CDR2 SVGAGI. This CDR3 has 14 residues.

In DNA form, the CDR3 reads TGCGCCAGCAGCTTAGGACTAGCGGGGAACAATGAGCAGTTCTTC. Residues: CASSLGLAGNNEQFF. The chain links TRBV5-1 to TRBJ2-1, with 12 positions matching TRBD2. The CDR3 sequence is 15 residues long. The V gene's germline CDR1 is SGHRS and CDR2 YFSETQ. Germline trimming cut 2 bases from V and 5 bases from J; bases unmatched to any gene: 2.

This clone appeared once. The V gene is TRBV30, the J gene TRBJ1-4; 10 positions agree with TRBD1. The CDR3 has 15 residues. V lost 0 bases, J lost 8 bases, and 6 bases stayed unmatched. CDR1 and CDR2 from the germline V gene are GTSNPN and SVGIG (reference sequence). The CDR3 here is CAWSVGTGDTEKLFF. Here the CDR3 DNA reads TGTGCCTGGAGTGTAGGGACAGGGGACACGGAAAAACTGTTTTTT.

V gene TRBV6-5 combines with J gene TRBJ2-2; TRBD2 aligns across 11 bases. CDR1 is MNHEY and CDR2 is SVGAGI in the germline V gene. This CDR3 has 15 amino acids. The V and J ends lost 10 bases and 6 bases, in that order; junction bases with no gene match: 10. The CDR3 loop reads CATRELAGGPGELFF. CDR3 DNA sequence: TGTGCCACTAGAGAATTAGCGGGAGGGCCCGGGGAGCTGTTTTTT.

The V and J genes are TRBV2 and TRBJ1-4; 7 bases map to TRBD1. Germline V gene lookup returns CDR1 SNHLY and CDR2 FYNNEI. The CDR3 totals 16 residues. V shed 3 bases and J 1 base; nucleotides not matched to a gene: 5. CDR3 amino acids: CASSEGQFLTNEKLFF. The CDR3 region has the DNA TGTGCCAGCAGTGAGGGACAGTTTCTAACTAATGAAAAACTGTTTTTT.

The gene calls are TRBV16 and TRBJ2-5, with D tentatively TRBD1 (6 bases). The CDR3 consists of 15 residues. CDR1 KGHSY and CDR2 FQNENV come from the germline V gene. V was shortened by 4 bases and J by 2 bases, with 14 bases between the two germline ends. The CDR3 bases are TGTGCCAGCAGCCTTTATCAGGGGCTTCAAGAGACCCAGTACTTC. Amino acid sequence: CASSLYQGLQETQYF.

A few counts support this clone. The gene calls are TRBV6-5 and TRBJ2-7, with 12 bases aligning to TRBD1. There are 15 residues in the CDR3. Germline V gene sequence: CDR1 MNHEY, CDR2 SVGAGI. V lost 7 bases, J lost 7 bases, and 11 bases stayed unmatched. The CDR3 is CASNPGGQGAEEQYF. The CDR3 DNA reads as TGTGCCAGCAATCCTGGGGGACAGGGGGCAGAAGAGCAGTACTTC.

Only one count was recorded for this clone. The chain has TRBV18 and TRBJ1-4; 7 nucleotides agree with TRBD1. The CDR3 loop spans 20 amino acids. Germline V lookup: CDR1 KGHSH, CDR2 LQKENI. J lost 5 bases, V lost 4 bases, and 22 bases had no gene match. The CDR3 coding sequence is TGTGCCAGCTCACGATACACAAGGGACAGTCGAAAAACCTCCAATGAAAAACTGTTTTTT. Translating gives CASSRYTRDSRKTSNEKLFF.

The V and J genes are TRBV18 and TRBJ2-5, with unresolved D. This CDR3 is 14 amino acids long. Germline loops: CDR1 KGHSH, CDR2 LQKENI. V was pared by 5 bases and J by 4 bases, with 14 bases between. The CDR3 loop is CASSSNQKSETQYF. CDR3 nucleotide sequence: TGTGCCAGCTCATCAAACCAGAAATCAGAGACCCAGTACTTC.

This clone was recorded only once. The V call is TRBV19, the J call TRBJ2-7; TRBD1 agrees at 8 bases. J was trimmed by 4 bases and V by 8 bases; bases with no gene match: 7. CDR1 is LNHDA and CDR2 is SQIVND in the germline V gene (reference sequence). There are 13 residues in the CDR3. The DNA for the CDR3 is TGTGCCAGTGGTGGACAGGGTCGGTACGAGCAGTACTTC. It specifies CASGGQGRYEQYF.

The rearrangement uses TRBV5-1 and TRBJ2-3; weak D call: TRBD1 (6 bases). There are 16 residues in the CDR3. Trimming shortened V by 0 bases and J by 6 bases, and 17 bases separated the two germline ends. The germline gives CDR1 SGHRS, CDR2 YFSETQ. The CDR3 sequence is CASSLGGPGSRDTQYF. In nucleotides, the CDR3 is TGCGCCAGCAGCTTGGGGGGGCCGGGGTCACGGGATACGCAGTATTTT.

The V gene is TRBV6-2 or TRBV6-3, the J gene TRBJ1-6; TRBD1 aligns across 8 bases. Germline loops: CDR1 MNHEY, CDR2 SVGEGT. V trimming: 6 bases; J trimming: 5 bases; junction bases outside the gene matches: 12. This CDR3 region has 17 residues. CDR3 nucleotide sequence: TGTGCCAGCAGCCGACCAGGGGGCAACATGGATAATTCACCCCTCCACTTT. This codes for CASSRPGGNMDNSPLHF.

The V gene is TRBV2, the J gene TRBJ2-7, with TRBD1 matching over 11 bases. From germline, CDR1 is SNHLY and CDR2 FYNNEI. The CDR3 is made up of 16 amino acids. V lost 6 bases and J lost 0; bases outside the gene matches: 7. The CDR3 DNA follows: TGTGCCAGCAGCGGTGGGACAGGGGGGGGCTCCTACGAGCAGTACTTC. Amino acids: CASSGGTGGGSYEQYF.

This chain links TRBV5-4 with TRBJ1-4, with 9 bases matching TRBD1. There are 15 residues in the CDR3. Trimming took 5 bases from V and 1 from J; bases not matched to a gene: 3. Germline V lookup: CDR1 SGHNT, CDR2 YYREEE (reference sequence). The CDR3 is CASRPTGGTNEKLFF. DNA for the CDR3: TGTGCCAGCAGACCGACAGGGGGAACTAATGAAAAACTGTTTTTT.

This chain uses TRBV9 with TRBJ2-1; D is possibly TRBD2 (6 bases). The CDR3 covers 14 residues. V was clipped by 3 bases and J by 6 bases, with 13 bases between them. Germline CDR1 reads SGDLS; CDR2 reads YYNGEE. The CDR3: CASSAPTSPNEQFF. CDR3 nucleotide sequence: TGTGCCAGCAGCGCACCGACTAGTCCCAATGAGCAGTTCTTC.

The chain recombines TRBV7-9 with TRBJ1-5; D is ambiguous. Between the trimmed V and J ends, which lost 5 bases and 3 bases, there was a span of 5 bases. Germline CDR1 is SEHNR and CDR2 is FQNEAQ (reference sequence). The CDR3 is 12 amino acids. DNA of the CDR3: TGTGCCAGCAGCCCAATCAATCAGCCCCAGCATTTT. Its protein product is CASSPINQPQHF.

The genes are TRBV13 and TRBJ2-7; 13 positions agree with TRBD2. The germline gives CDR1 PRHDT, CDR2 FYEKMQ (reference sequence). Trimming took 4 bases from V and 1 from J; bases not matched to a gene: 1. The CDR3 covers 15 residues. CDR3 in DNA: TGTGCCAGCAGCTCGGGACTAGCGGGATCCTACGAGCAGTACTTC. The encoded protein is CASSSGLAGSYEQYF.

The chain links TRBV7-3 to TRBJ2-3; D ambiguous. Trimming shortened V by 3 bases and J by 5 bases, and 6 bases separated the two germline ends. Germline V gives CDR1 SGHTA, CDR2 FQGTGA. The CDR3 is made up of 12 amino acids. DNA of the CDR3: TGTGCCAGCAGCTTCTCAGGAGATACGCAGTATTTT. Its protein is CASSFSGDTQYF. The variable domain in full, completed from reference TRBV7-3 and TRBJ2-3, reads GAGVSQTPSNKVTEKGKYVELRCDPISGHTALYWYRQSLGQGPEFLIYFQGTGAADDSGLPNDRFFAVRPEGSVSTLKIQRTERGDSAVYLCASSFSGDTQYFGPGTRLTVL.

The chain combines TRBV7-3 with TRBJ2-4; the D gene is possibly TRBD1 (6 bases). Germline V gene data show CDR1 as SGHTA and CDR2 as FQGTGA. This CDR3 region has 13 residues. V gave up 4 bases and J gave up 6 bases, with 10 bases separating them. CDR3 sequence: CASSSLTGNIQYF. DNA for the CDR3: TGTGCCAGCAGCTCCCTGACAGGAAACATTCAGTACTTC.

This chain uses TRBV18 with TRBJ2-7; D is perhaps TRBD1 (6 bases). The germline CDR1 and CDR2 sequences are KGHSH and LQKENI. This CDR3 is 14 amino acids long. Trimming cost V 5 bases and J 3 bases, with 14 bases left between them. The CDR3 DNA follows: TGTGCCAGCTCAAGACAGGCGAACGGCTACGAGCAGTACTTC. Protein product: CASSRQANGYEQYF.

This clone was found a few times. The V gene is TRBV3-1 (or the pseudogene TRBV3-2), the J gene TRBJ2-1; 13 bases align to TRBD2. V lost 3 bases to trimming and J lost 5 bases; unmatched junction nucleotides: 4. Germline V gives CDR1 LGHDT, CDR2 YNNKEL (reference sequence). The CDR3 contains 16 residues. DNA for the CDR3: TGTGCCAGCAGCCATCCGGGACTAGCGGGGAACAATGAGCAGTTCTTC. Translating gives CASSHPGLAGNNEQFF.

V usage is TRBV6-5 and J usage is TRBJ1-1; 7 nucleotides align to TRBD1. V shed 8 bases, J shed 5 bases, and the junction held 8 bases outside the gene matches. The V gene's germline CDR1 is MNHEY and CDR2 SVGAGI. This CDR3 comprises 13 residues. CDR3 coding DNA: TGTGCCAGCCGGAAGGGGGCGCGAACTGAAGCTTTCTTT. It specifies CASRKGARTEAFF.

This clone showed up just once. The chain uses TRBV7-3 and TRBJ2-2, with a weak D call TRBD2 (6 bases). In germline, CDR1 is SGHTA, CDR2 FQGTGA. V was cut by 4 bases and J by 4 bases, with 22 bases left in between. This CDR3 comprises 18 residues. The DNA for the CDR3 is TGTGCCAGCAGCTCCCAACCGCCCGGGGGAGGAGGCACCGGGGAGCTGTTTTTT. Translating it yields CASSSQPPGGGGTGELFF. The variable domain in full, completed from reference TRBV7-3 and TRBJ2-2, reads GAGVSQTPSNKVTEKGKYVELRCDPISGHTALYWYRQSLGQGPEFLIYFQGTGAADDSGLPNDRFFAVRPEGSVSTLKIQRTERGDSAVYLCASSSQPPGGGGTGELFFGEGSRLTVL.

The V and J genes are TRBV3-1 (or the pseudogene TRBV3-2) and TRBJ2-7, with a tentative D call TRBD2 (5 bases). V was trimmed by 3 bases and J by 6 bases, leaving 9 bases between them. This CDR3 region has 12 residues. The germline gives CDR1 LGHDT, CDR2 YNNKEL (reference sequence). The CDR3 protein is CASSHLDSEQYF. CDR3 nucleotides: TGTGCCAGCAGCCATTTGGACTCCGAGCAGTACTTC.